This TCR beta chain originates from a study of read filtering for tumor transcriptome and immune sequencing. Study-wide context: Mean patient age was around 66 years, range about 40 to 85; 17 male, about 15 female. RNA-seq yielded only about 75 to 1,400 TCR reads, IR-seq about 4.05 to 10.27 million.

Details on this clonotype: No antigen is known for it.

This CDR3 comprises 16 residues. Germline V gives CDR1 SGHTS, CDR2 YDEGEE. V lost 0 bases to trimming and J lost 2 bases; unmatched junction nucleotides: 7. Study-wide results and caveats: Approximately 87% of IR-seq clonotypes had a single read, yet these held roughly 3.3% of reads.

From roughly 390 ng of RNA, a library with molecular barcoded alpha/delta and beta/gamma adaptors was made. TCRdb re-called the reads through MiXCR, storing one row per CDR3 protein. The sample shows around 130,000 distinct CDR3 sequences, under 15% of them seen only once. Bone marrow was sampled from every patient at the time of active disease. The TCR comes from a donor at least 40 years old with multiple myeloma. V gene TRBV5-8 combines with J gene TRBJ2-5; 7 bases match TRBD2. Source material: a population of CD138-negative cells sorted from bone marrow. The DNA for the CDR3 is TGTGCCAGCAGCTTGGGCGGGAGCAGTGCACAAGAGACCCAGTACTTC. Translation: CASSLGGSSAQETQYF.